The T cell receptor beta chain under discussion was sequenced for a study of blood T cells in healthy people across ages. Study-wide results and limits: Estimated diversity that came from one million T cells was considered an underestimate.

In this sample, this clonotype turned up a few times. Its target is not known. A J-beta primer mix and a sample-barcoded 5' primer were used in a second PCR of about 7 to 12 cycles. Tagging of each cDNA molecule was performed by a template-switch adaptor with 12 random nucleotides. TCRdb ran MiXCR on the 5' RACE reads and lists one entry per CDR3 protein. This sample has over a million distinct CDR3 sequences, with approximately 26% found just once. The same sample was also used in a study of T cells of mothers and their children.

The specimen sequenced was blood. The sequence was obtained from a girl under 10 years old in good health.

The CDR3 DNA reads TGTGCCAGCAGCCCGCCCGGAGACCTCGCAACTTTCTTT. Encoded protein: CASSPPGDLATFF. The chain links TRBV3-1 to TRBJ1-1, with D uncertain. V shed 4 bases and J shed 12 bases, with 18 bases lying between them. Germline V lookup: CDR1 LGHDT, CDR2 YNNKEL (reference sequence). This CDR3 region has 13 residues.